This section outlines one TCR beta chain sequence together with its context. Its antigen is currently unknown. The record originates from a study of graft-versus-host responses after intestinal transplantation. As for the study in general: Anti-thymocyte globulin was used for induction in all recipients, who then took tacrolimus and steroids for approximately 3 years. The study, taken as a whole, reports: Graft-donor T cell macrochimerism coincided with high graft-versus-host to host-versus-graft clonal ratios in allografts. Recipient marrow contained GvH clones, some of which appeared first in ileum or blood. Maximum circulating GvH clone levels tracked with early post-transplant HvG decreases.

Profiled with immunoSEQ multiplex PCR; TCRdb holds only in-frame clones, not every one. The sample holds around 100,000 clones, just under 95% seen once. This sequence was found in a human donor who was the organ donor for an intestinal transplant. Sequences were derived from unstimulated CD8+ T cells sorted from spleen or lymph node cells, sampled before transplant.

The CDR3 is CAWSVDAAGGNTIYF. The CDR3 coding sequence is TGTGCCTGGAGTGTAGACGCCGCCGGCGGAAACACCATATATTTT. The chain recombines TRBV30 with TRBJ1-3; D gene uncertain. The germline V gene encodes CDR1 GTSNPN and CDR2 SVGIG (reference sequence). The CDR3 contains 15 residues. V lost 0 bases to trimming and J lost 4 bases, with 13 bases between them.